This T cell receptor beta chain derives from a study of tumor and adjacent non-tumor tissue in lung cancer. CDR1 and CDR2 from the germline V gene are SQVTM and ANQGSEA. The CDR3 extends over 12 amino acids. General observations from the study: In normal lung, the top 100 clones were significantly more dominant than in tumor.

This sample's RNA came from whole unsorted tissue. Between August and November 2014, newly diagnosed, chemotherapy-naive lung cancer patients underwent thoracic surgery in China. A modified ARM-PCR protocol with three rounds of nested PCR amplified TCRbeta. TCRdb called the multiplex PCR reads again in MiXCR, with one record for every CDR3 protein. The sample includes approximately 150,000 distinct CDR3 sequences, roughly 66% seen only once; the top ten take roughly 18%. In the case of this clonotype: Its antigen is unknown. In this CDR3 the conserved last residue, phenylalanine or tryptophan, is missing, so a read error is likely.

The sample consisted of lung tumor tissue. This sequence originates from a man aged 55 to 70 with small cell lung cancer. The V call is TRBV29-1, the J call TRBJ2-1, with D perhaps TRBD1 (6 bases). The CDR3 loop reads CSVYEGVNGQFV. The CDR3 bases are TGCAGCGTGTACGAGGGGGTCAATGGGCAGTTCGTC.